Described below is a single T cell receptor (beta chain) sequence and its context. Repertoires were generated with immunoSEQ multiplex PCR, while TCRdb's copy carries only in-frame clones and drops some. The sample holds roughly 600,000 clones, roughly 98% seen once. Terminally differentiated effector memory CD45RA+ cells were left out of the naive CD8 fraction, which was CD45RO-negative and positively selected for CCR7. The data derive from a study of shared clonotypes between healthy human individuals. The sequenced sample was naive CD8+ T cells sorted from blood. The source of this sequence is a man in his thirties or forties in good health.

The CDR3 region has the DNA TGTGCCAGCAGTGAATCTAGCGGGAGGGCCCAAAGCTCCTACAATGAGCAGTTCTTC. As protein: CASSESSGRAQSSYNEQFF. This sequence joins TRBV2 and TRBJ2-1; 12 bases line up with TRBD2. Germline V gives CDR1 SNHLY, CDR2 FYNNEI. The V gene end was trimmed by 2 bases and the J gene end by 0 bases; junction bases not matched to a gene: 8. The length of the CDR3 is 19 residues.